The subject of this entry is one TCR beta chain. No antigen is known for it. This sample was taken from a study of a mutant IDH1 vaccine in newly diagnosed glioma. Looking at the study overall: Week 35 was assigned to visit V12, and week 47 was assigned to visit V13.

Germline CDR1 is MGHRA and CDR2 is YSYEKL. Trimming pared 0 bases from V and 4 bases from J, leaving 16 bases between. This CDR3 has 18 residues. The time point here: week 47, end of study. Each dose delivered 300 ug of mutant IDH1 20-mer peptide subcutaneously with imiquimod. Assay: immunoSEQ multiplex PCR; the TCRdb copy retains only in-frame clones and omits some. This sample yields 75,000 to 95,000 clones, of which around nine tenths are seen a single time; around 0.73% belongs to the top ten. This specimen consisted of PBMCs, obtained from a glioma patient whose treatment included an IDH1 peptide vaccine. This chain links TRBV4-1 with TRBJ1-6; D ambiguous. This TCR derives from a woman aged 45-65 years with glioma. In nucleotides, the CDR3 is TGCGCCAGCAGCCAAGATGGACCGGTATCCCTTTATAATTCACCCCTCCACTTT. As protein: CASSQDGPVSLYNSPLHF.